The rows below give T cell receptor beta chains drawn from one sample of a study of identical twins. Via MiXCR, TCRdb re-called the 5' RACE reads, giving one row per CDR3 protein. The sample holds more than 250,000 distinct CDR3 sequences, about 8.3% seen once. The sample was also linked to a second study, of yellow fever vaccine responses in identical twins.

The specimen sequenced was memory (CD45RO+) T cells sorted from blood. Every receptor here comes from a young woman in good health. CDR3s include the opening cysteine and the closing phenylalanine or tryptophan. D genes are given only for firm matches. Size tells how often a clone was seen (once, few, many) or the class of an expanded clone, and some rows leave it out.

abundance	d_gene	j_gene	v_gene	CDR3nt	CDR3aa
many	.	TRBJ2-2	TRBV7-8	TGTGCCAGCAGCTTACTCTATCCGAACACCGGGGAGCTGTTTTTT	CASSLLYPNTGELFF
few	.	TRBJ1-5	TRBV5-6	TGTGCCAGCAGCTTGGGTTGGACAGATGGGCCCCAGCATTTT	CASSLGWTDGPQHF
many	.	TRBJ1-4	TRBV5-1	TGCGCCAGCAACTTGGGCTACGGTGCGGAAAAACTGTTTTTT	CASNLGYGAEKLFF
few	.	TRBJ2-2	TRBV6-2/TRBV6-3	TGTGCCAGCAGCCCGGACGAGACCGGGGAGCTGTTTTTT	CASSPDETGELFF
.	TRBD1	TRBJ2-7	TRBV27	TGTGCCAGCAGTTTATGGGGCAGGGGGCCGGACGAGCAGTACTTC	CASSLWGRGPDEQYF
.	TRBD1	TRBJ1-1	TRBV7-9	TGTGCCAGCAGCTCCCTCCGGACAGGGAACACTGAAGCTTTCTTT	CASSSLRTGNTEAFF
many	.	TRBJ2-2	TRBV7-8	TGTGCCAGCAGCTTAAGGGAGTTGTACACCGGGGAGCTGTTTTTT	CASSLRELYTGELFF
.	TRBD2	TRBJ2-5	TRBV3-1	TGTGCCAGCAGCCGAGGAACGGGACTAGCGGGCTCAGAGACCCAGTACTTC	CASSRGTGLAGSETQYF
few	.	TRBJ1-1	TRBV13	TGTGCCAGCAGCTTAGAGGCACACCCCGGGGACACTGAAGCTTTCTTT	CASSLEAHPGDTEAFF
.	.	TRBJ2-3	TRBV5-8	TGTGCCAGCAGCTTGGGGCAGTTTAACACAGATACGCAGTATTTT	CASSLGQFNTDTQYF
many	.	TRBJ1-4	TRBV12-3/TRBV12-4	TGTGCCAGCAGTTTATCCCCCCGGGTTGAAAAACTGTTTTTT	CASSLSPRVEKLFF
many	TRBD1	TRBJ2-3	TRBV3-1	TGTGCCAGCAGCCAGGAGACAGGGGTCACAGATACGCAGTATTTT	CASSQETGVTDTQYF
many	TRBD2	TRBJ2-1	TRBV5-1	TGCGCCAGCAGCCTAGCGGGAGACTACAATGAGCAGTTCTTC	CASSLAGDYNEQFF
many	.	TRBJ2-3	TRBV15	TGTGCCACCAGCGGAGAGAGGAGGGGGGGCTCAGATACGCAGTATTTT	CATSGERRGGSDTQYF
few	.	TRBJ2-1	TRBV14	TGTGCCAGCAGCCAACTTGCGGAGAAGGGGGTCAATGAGCAGTTCTTC	CASSQLAEKGVNEQFF
.	.	TRBJ1-2	TRBV19	TGTGCCAGTAGTATCGACTTCTATGGCTACACCTTC	CASSIDFYGYTF
.	.	TRBJ2-2	TRBV20-1	TGCAGTGCTAGAGGGGGCTATACGGGGAACACCGGGGAGCTGTTTTTT	CSARGGYTGNTGELFF
.	.	TRBJ2-2	TRBV6-1	TGTGCCAGCAGGCCCCGACGTTGGGGTCCCGGGGAGCTGTTTTTT	CASRPRRWGPGELFF
many	.	TRBJ1-1	TRBV10-2	TGCGCCAGCAGTGATGTAATGGTGGGCTTCGCTGAAGCTTTCTTT	CASSDVMVGFAEAFF
.	.	TRBJ2-5	TRBV6-1	TGTGCCAGCAGAGGGGCCGGGGAAGAGACCCAGTACTTC	CASRGAGEETQYF
many	.	TRBJ2-5	TRBV29-1	TGCAGCGCCGGCCCGGCAGGGGTCCGACAAGAGACCCAGTACTTC	CSAGPAGVRQETQYF
few	.	TRBJ2-7	TRBV14	TGTGCCAGCAGCCGGGTTGGGGGAGGACTGTACGAGCAGTACTTC	CASSRVGGGLYEQYF
many	.	TRBJ2-1	TRBV3-1	TGTGCCAGCAGCCATGGGGCGTCCTACAATGAGCAGTTCTTC	CASSHGASYNEQFF
few	TRBD1	TRBJ2-5	TRBV5-4	TGTGCCAGCAGCTCCTTGACCTCGAGGGACAGGAAGACAGAGACCCAGTACTTC	CASSSLTSRDRKTETQYF
many	TRBD2	TRBJ2-1	TRBV15	TGTGCCACCAGCCAGAAGGGACTAGCTCTGAGCTCCTACAATGAGCAGTTCTTC	CATSQKGLALSSYNEQFF
few	TRBD1	TRBJ2-5	TRBV7-6	TGTGCCAGCAGCTCGACAGGGGGACAGACCCAGTACTTC	CASSSTGGQTQYF
.	.	TRBJ1-2	TRBV7-9	TGTGCCAGCATCTCCACAGGGCGTCGTGGCTACACCTTC	CASISTGRRGYTF
many	.	TRBJ1-2	TRBV5-8	TGTGCCAGCAGCTTAGTCTCCCTAAACTATGGCTACACCTTC	CASSLVSLNYGYTF
few	.	TRBJ2-1	TRBV6-4	TGTGCCAGCAGTGTCGGACACGGCATCAATGAGCAGTTCTTC	CASSVGHGINEQFF
few	.	TRBJ1-6	TRBV20-1	TGCAGTGCTACTTCGACAGGTTCCTATAATTCACCCCTCCACTTT	CSATSTGSYNSPLHF
.	TRBD2	TRBJ2-1	TRBV5-5	TGTGCCAGCAGTTCTTGGAACATAGCGGGATGGTCCTACAATGAGCAGTTCTTC	CASSSWNIAGWSYNEQFF
few	TRBD1	TRBJ1-4	TRBV7-9	TGTGCCAGCAGCTTATCAAGTACAGGGGAGGAAAAACTGTTTTTT	CASSLSSTGEEKLFF
few	TRBD1	TRBJ2-1	TRBV11-2	TGTGCCAGCAGCCTTCGTAGGGGGCCTCGTTCAAATGAGCAGTTCTTC	CASSLRRGPRSNEQFF
.	.	TRBJ2-7	TRBV20-1	TGCAGTGCCATTAGTATGCAGGAGGCCTCCTACGAGCAGTACTTC	CSAISMQEASYEQYF
few	.	TRBJ1-1	TRBV4-1	TGCGCCAGCAGCCAAGATTCCGGGACCGTCCACACTGAAGCTTTCTTT	CASSQDSGTVHTEAFF
few	TRBD1	TRBJ2-1	TRBV2	TGTGCCAGCAAACAGGGGGACAATGAGCAGTTCTTC	CASKQGDNEQFF
.	.	TRBJ1-1	TRBV18	TGTGCCAGCTCACCATCGGGGGCAGGTGATGAAGCTTTCTTT	CASSPSGAGDEAFF
.	.	TRBJ2-4	TRBV27	TGTGCCAGCAGTTTAAACGGAGGGAACATTCAGTACTTC	CASSLNGGNIQYF
many	TRBD2	TRBJ2-3	TRBV6-5	TGTGCCAGCACGGGAATAGCGGGAGGGCGTCCGCAGTATTTT	CASTGIAGGRPQYF
many	.	TRBJ2-1	TRBV2	TGTGCCAGCAGTGAAATAAGGCAGAATGAGCAGTTCTTC	CASSEIRQNEQFF
many	.	TRBJ1-2	TRBV5-1	TGCGCCAGCAGCGATCCTTCAGGGAACTATGGCTACACCTTC	CASSDPSGNYGYTF
few	TRBD2	TRBJ2-1	TRBV11-2	TGTGCCAGCAGCCCCCGACTAGCGGGTCGAGAGGAGCAGTTCTTC	CASSPRLAGREEQFF